This TCR beta chain was documented in a study of T cell repertoires in aging, cancer and after chemotherapy. General study points: In each cancer cohort, median generation probability increased across chemotherapy, suggesting thymic output rebounded.

The template was genomic DNA from peripheral blood, not RNA. Notes on this clonotype: Its cognate antigen is unknown.

CDR3 length: 12 amino acids. V lost 8 bases, J lost 3 bases, and 3 bases stayed unmatched. Germline V gives CDR1 SGHTA, CDR2 FQGNSA. TRB rearrangements spanning V, D and J were amplified using mixed TRB-A/B primers. TCRdb ran MiXCR on the multiplex PCR reads and lists one entry per CDR3 protein. Of 2,000 to 2,500 distinct CDR3 sequences listed, roughly 25% are singletons. Sequencing was performed on blood. The sequence was obtained from a human donor with a solid tumor. The chain couples TRBV7-2 to TRBJ2-7; 8 bases line up with TRBD1. The CDR3 DNA follows: TGTGCCAGCCAGGGGGCCATCTACGAGCAGTACTTC. It yields the protein CASQGAIYEQYF.